Listed below are T cell receptor beta chains from one sample, sequenced in a study of early T cells in non-severe SARS-CoV-2 infection. TCRdb redid the calling of the 5' RACE reads with MiXCR, one entry per CDR3 protein. This sample has about 94,000 distinct CDR3 sequences, with approximately 13% found just once. Sequenced material: whole blood. Receptors were obtained from an adult who was a healthcare worker with PCR-confirmed SARS-CoV-2 infection or an uninfected control (not recorded which). Both conserved end residues are part of each CDR3. Each record gives: J gene, V gene, CDR3 length, D gene, clone size, CDR3 protein, CDR3 DNA. A D gene is named only where the DNA matches it firmly. Size is omitted from some rows. Given values are once, few, many or a class for expanded clones.

TRBJ2-7 TRBV6-5 15 TRBD1 few CASSPGRTGSYEQYF TGTGCCAGCAGTCCCGGGCGGACAGGGTCCTACGAGCAGTACTTC
TRBJ2-3 TRBV5-1 15 TRBD1 . CASRQGARVTDTQYF TGCGCCAGCAGACAGGGGGCGAGGGTCACAGATACGCAGTATTTT
TRBJ2-1 TRBV5-4 15 TRBD2 . CASSSPYRGGVEQFF TGTGCCAGCAGCTCGCCGTATCGGGGGGGCGTTGAGCAGTTCTTC
TRBJ1-1 TRBV6-1 17 TRBD1 few CASRDRDRGGGNTEAFF TGTGCCAGCAGAGACAGGGATCGGGGTGGCGGGAACACTGAAGCTTTCTTT
TRBJ2-7 TRBV20-1 15 . few CSARPGTKNIYEQYF TGCAGTGCTAGACCCGGGACCAAAAACATCTACGAGCAGTACTTC
TRBJ2-5 TRBV7-3 16 . many CASSWACLAKAETQYF TGTGCCAGCAGCTGGGCCTGTCTAGCGAAGGCGGAGACCCAGTACTTC
TRBJ1-1 TRBV5-1 16 . many CASSLRGLLMNTEAFF TGCGCCAGCAGCTTGAGGGGCCTACTCATGAACACTGAAGCTTTCTTT
TRBJ1-6 TRBV14 14 . few CASSLQGLGSPLHF TGTGCCAGCAGCCTACAGGGCTTGGGTTCACCCCTCCACTTT
TRBJ2-5 TRBV2 13 . many CASSRSGQETQYF TGTGCCAGCAGTCGTAGCGGCCAAGAGACCCAGTACTTC
TRBJ2-7 TRBV2 15 . few CASGGTGTYSYEQYF TGTGCCAGCGGCGGAACCGGGACCTACTCCTACGAGCAGTACTTC
TRBJ2-7 TRBV20-1 14 . few CSARGRTETYEQYF TGCAGTGCTAGAGGGAGGACAGAGACCTACGAGCAGTACTTC
TRBJ1-3 TRBV6-2/TRBV6-3 11 . many CASEQGNTIYF TGTGCCAGCGAACAGGGAAACACCATATATTTT
TRBJ2-7 TRBV20-1 11 . many CSARSHYEQYF TGCAGTGCTAGGAGTCATTACGAGCAGTACTTC
TRBJ2-3 TRBV12-3/TRBV12-4 12 . few CASSFRKDTQYF TGTGCCAGCAGTTTTAGGAAGGATACGCAGTATTTT
TRBJ2-7 TRBV27 14 . many CASSPAGTAYEQYF TGTGCCAGCAGTCCCGCCGGGACGGCATACGAGCAGTACTTC
TRBJ2-1 TRBV28 15 . few CASSLFGGPYNEQFF TGTGCCAGCAGTTTATTCGGGGGGCCCTACAATGAGCAGTTCTTC
TRBJ2-5 TRBV7-9 13 . many CASSFMGEETQYF TGTGCCAGCAGCTTTATGGGGGAAGAGACCCAGTACTTC
TRBJ1-1 TRBV6-1 17 TRBD1 many CASSEWDRGPMNTEAFF TGTGCCAGCAGTGAATGGGACAGGGGACCGATGAACACTGAAGCTTTCTTT
TRBJ1-5 TRBV3-1 13 . . CASSQATNQPQHF TGTGCCAGCAGCCAAGCCACTAATCAACCCCAGCATTTT
TRBJ2-3 TRBV29-1 13 . many CSVEGGSTDTQYF TGCAGCGTGGAGGGCGGGAGCACAGATACGCAGTATTTT
TRBJ2-4 TRBV12-2 19 . few CASRPRTTNVVLAKNIQYF TGTGCAAGTCGCCCGAGGACTACCAACGTCGTACTAGCCAAAAACATTCAGTACTTC
TRBJ2-7 TRBV9 12 TRBD2 few CVDGLEPYEQYF TGTGTCGATGGACTAGAGCCCTACGAGCAGTACTTC
TRBJ1-6 TRBV6-5 16 . many CASSQPSGTGNSPLHF TGTGCCAGCAGTCAACCGAGTGGGACTGGCAATTCACCCCTCCACTTT
TRBJ2-1 TRBV7-9 15 . . CASSLRGTAYNEQFF TGTGCCAGCAGCTTAAGAGGTACAGCTTACAATGAGCAGTTCTTC
TRBJ2-5 TRBV7-2 17 TRBD2 few CASSPTSGGGSRETQYF TGTGCCAGCAGCCCGACTAGCGGGGGGGGTTCGAGAGAGACCCAGTACTTC
TRBJ2-7 TRBV11-2 13 TRBD1 many CASSGTAAYEQYF TGTGCCAGCAGTGGGACAGCTGCCTACGAGCAGTACTTC
TRBJ1-6 TRBV20-1 14 . few CSASTPVIGSPLHF TGCAGTGCTAGCACACCGGTTATAGGTTCACCCCTCCACTTT
TRBJ1-1 TRBV14 16 TRBD1 few CASSQRTGAGSTEAFF TGTGCCAGCAGCCAAAGGACAGGGGCAGGGAGCACTGAAGCTTTCTTT
TRBJ2-7 TRBV27 14 TRBD1 many CASSDWTGGYEQYF TGTGCCAGCAGTGACTGGACAGGCGGGTACGAGCAGTACTTC
TRBJ2-2 TRBV27 17 TRBD2 many CASSGSGGHKNTGELFF TGTGCCAGCAGTGGGAGCGGGGGGCATAAGAACACCGGGGAGCTGTTTTTT
TRBJ1-6 TRBV2 14 TRBD1 few CASRGYRGTSPLHF TGTGCCAGCAGGGGCTACAGGGGGACTTCACCCCTCCACTTT
TRBJ2-7 TRBV18 15 TRBD1 many CASSPAGTASYEQYF TGTGCCAGCTCACCGGCAGGGACAGCCTCCTACGAGCAGTACTTC
TRBJ2-3 TRBV11-2 15 . many CASSFGLLSTDTQYF TGTGCCAGCAGCTTCGGACTACTTAGCACAGATACGCAGTATTTT
TRBJ2-1 TRBV6-2/TRBV6-3 14 TRBD1 many CASSGTASYNEQFF TGTGCCAGCAGTGGGACAGCTTCCTACAATGAGCAGTTCTTC
TRBJ1-5 TRBV18 14 . few CASSPSGGNQPQHF TGTGCCAGCTCACCGTCGGGGGGTAATCAGCCCCAGCATTTT
TRBJ2-1 TRBV11-2 13 . many CASSFKGGSGQFF TGTGCCAGCAGCTTCAAAGGGGGGTCTGGGCAGTTCTTC
TRBJ1-4 TRBV4-1 13 . . CAGARAPSEKLFF TGCGCCGGGGCACGGGCGCCCAGTGAAAAACTGTTTTTT
TRBJ2-3 TRBV28 19 TRBD2 . CASSSGAAGLHSSTDTQYF TGTGCCAGCAGTTCTGGTGCAGCGGGGTTACATTCTAGCACAGATACGCAGTATTTT
TRBJ2-5 TRBV6-2/TRBV6-3 14 . many CASSTGGTSETQYF TGTGCCAGCAGTACCGGGGGAACTAGCGAGACCCAGTACTTC
TRBJ2-7 TRBV10-2 14 TRBD2 many CASVGQRGGYEQYF TGCGCCAGCGTAGGACAACGCGGGGGCTACGAGCAGTACTTC
TRBJ2-7 TRBV27 16 TRBD2 many CASSPGGKWTDYEQYF TGTGCCAGCAGTCCGGGGGGGAAGTGGACAGACTACGAGCAGTACTTC
TRBJ2-4 TRBV28 15 . few CASRTSDSTKNIQYF TGTGCCAGCAGAACCAGCGACAGTACCAAAAACATTCAGTACTTC
TRBJ2-7 TRBV7-9 18 TRBD2 few CASSLRVGARGITYEQYF TGTGCCAGCAGCTTAAGGGTAGGCGCGCGGGGGATCACCTACGAGCAGTACTTC
TRBJ1-5 TRBV4-2 14 . many CASSAGGGNQPQHF TGTGCCAGCAGCGCAGGCGGGGGTAATCAGCCCCAGCATTTT
TRBJ2-4 TRBV11-2 15 . many CASSLGRVSKNIQYF TGTGCCAGCAGCTTAGGGCGGGTGTCCAAAAACATTCAGTACTTC
TRBJ2-7 TRBV11-2 15 . . CASSLQGNPSYEQYF TGTGCCAGCAGCCTCCAGGGGAACCCGTCCTACGAGCAGTACTTC
TRBJ1-5 TRBV7-9 14 . few CASSSGQYNQPQHF TGTGCCAGCAGTTCTGGACAGTACAATCAGCCCCAGCATTTT
TRBJ2-3 TRBV28 14 . many CASKEGTSTDTQYF TGTGCCAGCAAGGAGGGGACTAGCACAGATACGCAGTATTTT
TRBJ2-1 TRBV18 15 . few CASSPAADIYNEQFF TGTGCCAGCTCACCGGCAGCGGACATCTACAATGAGCAGTTCTTC
TRBJ2-5 TRBV7-7 14 . many CASSPLSGPETQYF TGTGCTAGCAGCCCCCTGTCTGGCCCAGAGACCCAGTACTTC
TRBJ2-3 TRBV6-2/TRBV6-3 15 TRBD1 . CASSYPGQGTDTQYF TGTGCCAGCAGTTACCCGGGACAGGGCACAGATACGCAGTATTTT